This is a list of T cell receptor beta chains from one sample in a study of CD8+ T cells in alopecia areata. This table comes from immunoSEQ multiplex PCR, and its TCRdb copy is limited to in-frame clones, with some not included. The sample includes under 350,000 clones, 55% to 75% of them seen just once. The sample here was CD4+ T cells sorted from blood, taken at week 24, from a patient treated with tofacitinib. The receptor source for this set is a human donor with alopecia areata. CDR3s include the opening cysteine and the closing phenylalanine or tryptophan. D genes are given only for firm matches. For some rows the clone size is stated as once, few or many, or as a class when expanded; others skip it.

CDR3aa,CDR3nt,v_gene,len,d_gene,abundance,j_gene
CASSPGIAGLRGTGELFF,TGTGCCAGCAGCCCCGGGATAGCGGGGCTACGGGGCACCGGGGAGCTGTTTTTT,TRBV11-2,18,TRBD2,few,TRBJ2-2
CSLRQGGLLRTQYF,TGCAGCCTACGACAGGGTGGTTTGCTCCGGACCCAGTACTTC,TRBV29-1,14,TRBD1,NA,TRBJ2-5
CASSSRSTNTGELFF,TGCGCCAGCAGTTCGAGGTCTACGAACACCGGGGAGCTGTTTTTT,TRBV4-1,15,NA,few,TRBJ2-2
CASSPGTGSPTDTQYF,TGTGCCAGCAGCCCGGGGACAGGGAGCCCCACAGATACGCAGTATTTT,TRBV7-2,16,TRBD1,NA,TRBJ2-3
CASSLAAVTYEQYF,TGTGCCAGCAGCTTGGCCGCAGTGACCTACGAGCAGTACTTC,TRBV5-4,14,NA,NA,TRBJ2-7
CASAGTDLRGDTQYF,TGTGCCAGCGCAGGGACAGACCTGCGGGGAGATACGCAGTATTTT,TRBV7-9,15,NA,NA,TRBJ2-3
CASNLAGTYEQYF,TGTGCCAGCAATCTAGCGGGTACCTACGAGCAGTACTTC,TRBV6-5,13,TRBD2,few,TRBJ2-7
CSAGPETQYF,TGCAGTGCCGGGCCGGAGACCCAGTACTTC,TRBV20-1,10,NA,few,TRBJ2-5
CASNLISGGSYEQYF,TGTGCCAGCAATCTAATTAGCGGGGGATCCTACGAGCAGTACTTC,TRBV27,15,TRBD2,NA,TRBJ2-7
CAWRGGLTRDEQFF,TGTGCCTGGAGGGGGGGGCTCACTAGGGATGAGCAGTTCTTC,TRBV30,14,NA,NA,TRBJ2-1
CSVVPRNPNSYGYTF,TGCAGCGTTGTCCCCCGCAACCCGAACAGCTATGGCTACACCTTC,TRBV29-1,15,NA,few,TRBJ1-2
CASNTYTDTQYF,TGTGCCAGCAATACGTACACAGATACGCAGTATTTT,TRBV6-1,12,NA,NA,TRBJ2-3
CAWTAGGHTEAFF,TGTGCCTGGACTGCCGGGGGACACACTGAAGCTTTCTTT,TRBV30,13,NA,NA,TRBJ1-1
CAGSPPSSGGLAYNEQFF,TGTGCCGGCTCACCACCGAGTAGCGGGGGGTTGGCCTACAATGAGCAGTTCTTC,TRBV18,18,TRBD2,few,TRBJ2-1
CASSSGLGVVETQYF,TGTGCCAGCAGCTCGGGACTAGGTGTGGTGGAGACCCAGTACTTC,TRBV7-2,15,TRBD2,few,TRBJ2-5
CARGPGSTDTQYF,TGTGCCCGAGGGCCAGGTTCTACAGATACGCAGTATTTT,TRBV30,13,NA,NA,TRBJ2-3
CAWSVGAGASNQPQHF,TGTGCCTGGAGTGTAGGGGCAGGGGCTTCCAATCAGCCCCAGCATTTT,TRBV30,16,NA,once,TRBJ1-5
CASSTQGGYGYTF,TGTGCCAGCAGCACTCAGGGTGGCTATGGCTACACCTTC,TRBV7-9,13,NA,NA,TRBJ1-2
CAWSVRARFQPQHF,TGTGCCTGGAGTGTAAGGGCCCGTTTTCAGCCCCAGCATTTT,TRBV30,14,NA,once,TRBJ1-5
CASSQPTRNTEAFF,TGCGCCAGCAGCCAACCTACAAGGAACACTGAAGCTTTCTTT,TRBV4-1,14,NA,few,TRBJ1-1
CASSLMTGTNSPLHF,TGTGCCAGCAGCTTGATGACAGGGACTAATTCACCCCTCCACTTT,TRBV5-4,15,TRBD1,NA,TRBJ1-6
CASSRTEGSTGELFF,TGCGCCAGCAGTCGGACGGAGGGTAGCACCGGGGAGCTGTTTTTT,TRBV5-1,15,NA,NA,TRBJ2-2